These 8 T cell receptor beta chains were sequenced from one sample in a study of cytomegalovirus exposure and HLA in healthy donors. Using immunoSEQ multiplex PCR, the repertoire was profiled, and TCRdb retains in-frame clones only, with some absent. The repertoire holds some 150,000 clones, approximately 90% seen once, with 2.5% to 3% in the top ten. Sequences were obtained from PBMCs. Receptors originate from a man younger than 35 in good health and CMV-seronegative.

This clone was seen just once. The chain combines TRBV5-5 with TRBJ1-6, with 7 bases that match TRBD1. CDR3 length equals 15 residues. Germline values: CDR1 SGHKS, CDR2 YYEKEE (reference sequence). Trimming took 4 bases from V and 6 from J; bases not matched to a gene: 7. The CDR3 DNA follows: TGTGCCAGCAGCGTGTCAGGGGACAGTAATTCACCCCTCCACTTT. Translated: CASSVSGDSNSPLHF.

The chain carries TRBV7-8 and TRBJ2-7, with TRBD2 as a possible D gene (6 bases). Germline V gene data show CDR1 as SGHVS and CDR2 as FQNEAQ. This CDR3 region has 14 residues. Trimming pared 3 bases from V and 3 bases from J, leaving 12 bases between. This CDR3 is CASSFPSGDYEQYF. The CDR3 bases are TGTGCCAGCAGCTTCCCCTCGGGGGACTACGAGCAGTACTTC. The full variable domain, rest sourced from reference TRBV7-8 and TRBJ2-7, is GAGVSQSPRYKVAKRGQDVALRCDPISGHVSLFWYQQALGQGPEFLTYFQNEAQLDKSGLPSDRFFAERPEGSVSTLKIQRTQQEDSAVYLCASSFPSGDYEQYFGPGTRLTVT.

The J gene is TRBJ2-2, the V gene TRBV18; 8 nucleotides align to TRBD1. This CDR3 contains 17 residues. With 3 bases clipped from V and 2 bases from J, the junction kept 8 bases outside the gene matches. The germline V gene encodes CDR1 KGHSH and CDR2 LQKENI. The CDR3 protein is CASSPTDRVTNTGELFF. The CDR3 DNA reads as TGTGCCAGCTCACCTACGGACAGGGTCACAAACACCGGGGAGCTGTTTTTT.

This chain links TRBV6-1 with TRBJ2-7; a possible D gene is TRBD1 (6 bases). The CDR3 is 13 amino acids. The ends were cut back, 5 bases at V and 6 bases at J, with 14 bases in the middle. Germline values: CDR1 MNHNS, CDR2 SASEGT. CDR3 protein: CASSRTVQSEQYF. DNA for the CDR3: TGTGCCAGCAGTAGGACAGTCCAGTCCGAGCAGTACTTC.

This clone was observed a single time. The rearrangement uses TRBV30 and TRBJ1-3, with unresolved D. V was shortened by 5 bases and J by 0 bases, with 14 bases between the two germline ends. CDR1 is GTSNPN and CDR2 is SVGIG in the germline V gene (reference sequence). CDR3 size: 15 residues. The CDR3 DNA reads as TGTGCCTGGCACGGACTGAGAACCTCTGGAAACACCATATATTTT. Translated: CAWHGLRTSGNTIYF.

This clone was found once. The V and J genes are TRBV7-2 and TRBJ2-7; 8 nucleotides agree with TRBD2. V lost 1 base and J lost 6; bases outside the gene matches: 8. The CDR3 contains 15 residues. Per germline, CDR1 SGHTA and CDR2 FQGNSA. As DNA, the CDR3 is TGTGCCAGCAGCTTAGTTGCGGGAGGAAAAGGCGAGCAGTACTTC. This translates into CASSLVAGGKGEQYF.

The genes are TRBV5-6 and TRBJ1-5; no definite D call. The germline V and J ends were trimmed by 7 bases and 7 bases, with 6 bases remaining between them. The CDR3 sequence is 10 residues long. Per the germline V gene, CDR1 is SGHDT and CDR2 is YYEEEE. As DNA, the CDR3 is TGTGCCAGCTCCTACCAGCCCCAGCATTTT. It translates to CASSYQPQHF.

This rearrangement joins TRBV7-8 to TRBJ2-6; maybe TRBD2 (5 bases). With 2 bases removed from V and 2 bases from J, the gap between germline ends came to 16 bases. The CDR3 extends over 18 amino acids. Germline CDR1 and CDR2: SGHVS and FQNEAQ. The CDR3 sequence: CASSLRSSKLTGANVLTF. CDR3 coding DNA: TGTGCCAGCAGCTTAAGGTCTAGCAAATTAACTGGGGCCAACGTCCTGACTTTC.